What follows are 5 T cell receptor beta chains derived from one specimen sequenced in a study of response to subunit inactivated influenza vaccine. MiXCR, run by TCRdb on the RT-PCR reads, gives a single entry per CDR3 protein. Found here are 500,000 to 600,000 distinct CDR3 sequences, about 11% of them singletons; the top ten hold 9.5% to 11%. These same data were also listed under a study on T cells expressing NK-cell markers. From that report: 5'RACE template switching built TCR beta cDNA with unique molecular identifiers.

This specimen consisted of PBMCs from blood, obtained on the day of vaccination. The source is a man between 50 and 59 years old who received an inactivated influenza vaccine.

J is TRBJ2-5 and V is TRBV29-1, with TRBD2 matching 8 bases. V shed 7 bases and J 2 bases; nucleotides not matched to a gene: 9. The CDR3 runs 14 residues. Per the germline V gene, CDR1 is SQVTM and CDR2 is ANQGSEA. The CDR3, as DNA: TGCAGCGCCTACCGGACGGGAGGGCAAGAGACCCAGTACTTC. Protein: CSAYRTGGQETQYF.

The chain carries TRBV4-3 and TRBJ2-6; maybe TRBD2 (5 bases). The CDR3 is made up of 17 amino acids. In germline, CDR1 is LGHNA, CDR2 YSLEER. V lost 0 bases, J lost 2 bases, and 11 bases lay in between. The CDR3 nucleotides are TGCGCCAGCAGCCAAGAAGGGCCGAGGGCTGGGGCCAACGTCCTGACTTTC. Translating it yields CASSQEGPRAGANVLTF.

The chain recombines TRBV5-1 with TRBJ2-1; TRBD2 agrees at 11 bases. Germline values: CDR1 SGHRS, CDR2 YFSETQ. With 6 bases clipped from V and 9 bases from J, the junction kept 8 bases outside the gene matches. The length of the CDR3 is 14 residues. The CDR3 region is CASNVAGGSSEQFF. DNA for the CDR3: TGCGCCAGCAACGTAGCGGGGGGGTCGAGTGAGCAGTTCTTC.

This chain's CDR3 is CASSWGQGAKNIQYF. For the CDR3, the DNA is TGTGCCAGCAGTTGGGGACAGGGAGCCAAAAACATTCAGTACTTC. The chain carries TRBV6-5 and TRBJ2-4, with 9 bases aligning to TRBD1. CDR3 length: 15 amino acids. Germline-derived CDR1 and CDR2 are MNHEY and SVGAGI. The junction had 1 base not matched to a gene; V was cut back by 4 bases and J by 0 bases.

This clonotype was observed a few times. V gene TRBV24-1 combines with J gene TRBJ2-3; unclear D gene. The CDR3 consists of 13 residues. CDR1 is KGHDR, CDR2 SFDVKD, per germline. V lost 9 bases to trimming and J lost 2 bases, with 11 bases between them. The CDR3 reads CATSVASTDTQYF. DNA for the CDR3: TGTGCCACCTCCGTGGCCTCCACAGATACGCAGTATTTT.